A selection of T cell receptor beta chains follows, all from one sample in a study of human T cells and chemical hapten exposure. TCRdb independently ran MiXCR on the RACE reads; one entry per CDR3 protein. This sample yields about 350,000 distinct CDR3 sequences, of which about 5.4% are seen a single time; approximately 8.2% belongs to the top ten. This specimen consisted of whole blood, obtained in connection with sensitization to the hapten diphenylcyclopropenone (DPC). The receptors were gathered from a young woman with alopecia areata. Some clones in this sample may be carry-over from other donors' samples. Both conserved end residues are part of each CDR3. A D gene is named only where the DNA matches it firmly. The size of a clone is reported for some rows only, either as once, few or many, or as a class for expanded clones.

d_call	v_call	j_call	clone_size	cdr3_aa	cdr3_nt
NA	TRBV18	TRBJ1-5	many	CASSLPGTIRALPQHF	TGTGCCAGCTCACTTCCCGGGACGATAAGAGCCCTGCCCCAGCATTTT
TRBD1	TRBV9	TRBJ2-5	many	CASSVGGQVQETQYF	TGTGCCAGCAGCGTAGGCGGACAGGTTCAAGAGACCCAGTACTTC
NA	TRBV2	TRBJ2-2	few	CASSGQVLGTGELFF	TGTGCCAGCAGTGGACAGGTTTTGGGGACCGGGGAGCTGTTTTTT
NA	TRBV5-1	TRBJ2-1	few	CASSWQRAPPQFF	TGCGCCAGCAGCTGGCAGCGGGCCCCGCCCCAGTTCTTC
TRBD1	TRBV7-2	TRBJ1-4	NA	CASSPIPGQAGEKLFF	TGTGCCAGCAGCCCGATTCCGGGACAGGCGGGAGAAAAACTGTTTTTT
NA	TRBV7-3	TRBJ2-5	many	CASSLTPGQGETQYF	TGTGCCAGCAGCTTAACACCTGGACAAGGGGAGACCCAGTACTTC
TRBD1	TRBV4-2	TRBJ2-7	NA	CASSRGQGPDYEQYF	TGTGCCAGCAGCCGAGGACAGGGGCCCGACTACGAGCAGTACTTC
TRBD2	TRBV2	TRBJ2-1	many	CASGPTGGYNEQFF	TGTGCCAGCGGCCCCACGGGGGGCTACAATGAGCAGTTCTTC
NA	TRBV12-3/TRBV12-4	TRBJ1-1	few	CASTRSGKTEAFF	TGTGCCAGCACTCGTTCCGGGAAGACTGAAGCTTTCTTT
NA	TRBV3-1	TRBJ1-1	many	CASSQGRAEEAFF	TGTGCCAGCAGCCAGGGCCGGGCCGAGGAAGCTTTCTTT
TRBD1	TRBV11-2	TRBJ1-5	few	CASSLGTGYQPQHF	TGTGCCAGCAGCCTGGGGACAGGGTATCAGCCCCAGCATTTT
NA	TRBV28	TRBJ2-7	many	CASSSMGPRPIEQYF	TGTGCCAGCAGTAGTATGGGCCCGAGGCCCATTGAGCAGTACTTC
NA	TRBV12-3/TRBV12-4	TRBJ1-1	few	CASKPDRENTEAFF	TGTGCCAGCAAACCGGACAGAGAGAACACTGAAGCTTTCTTT
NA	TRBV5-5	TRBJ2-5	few	CASSPDKGYQETQYF	TGTGCCAGCAGCCCCGACAAGGGCTACCAAGAGACCCAGTACTTC
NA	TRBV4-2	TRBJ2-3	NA	CASSPGHFVEDTQYF	TGTGCCAGCAGCCCTGGACATTTCGTTGAAGATACGCAGTATTTT
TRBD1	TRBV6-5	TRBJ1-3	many	CASSYSRGTSGNTIYF	TGTGCCAGCAGTTACTCCAGGGGGACCTCTGGAAACACCATATATTTT
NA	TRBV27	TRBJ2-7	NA	CASISADSYEQYF	TGTGCCAGCATTTCTGCAGACTCCTACGAGCAGTACTTC
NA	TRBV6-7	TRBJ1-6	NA	CASPSIGQFNSPLHF	TGTGCCAGCCCGTCAATAGGGCAGTTTAATTCACCCCTCCACTTT
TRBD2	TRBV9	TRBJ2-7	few	CASSLTSGPYEQYF	TGTGCCAGCAGCCTGACTAGCGGTCCCTACGAGCAGTACTTC
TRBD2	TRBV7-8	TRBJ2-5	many	CASSPRTSGGTQYF	TGTGCCAGCAGCCCCCGGACTAGCGGGGGGACCCAGTACTTC
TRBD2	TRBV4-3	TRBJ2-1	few	CASSQEGSGGASNEQFF	TGCGCCAGCAGCCAAGAGGGTAGCGGGGGGGCCTCAAATGAGCAGTTCTTC